Listed below are T cell receptor beta chains from one sample, sequenced in a study of OX40 agonist ivuxolimab in advanced cancers. Method: immunoSEQ multiplex PCR; TCRdb's copy keeps in-frame clones and lacks some. This sample yields 100,000 or so clones, of which approximately 84% are seen a single time; roughly 5% belongs to the top ten. The sequencing here drew on CD4+ or CD8+ T cells sorted from blood, taken in a trial of the OX40 agonist ivuxolimab. The receptor source for this set is an adult with an advanced solid tumor such as melanoma, head and neck, liver or kidney cancer. Both conserved end residues are part of each CDR3. The D gene is left open where the match is weak. Some rows mark clone size as missing; the rest say once, few, many or name a class of expanded clone.

abundance	v_gene	d_gene	j_gene	CDR3aa	CDR3nt
-	TRBV29-1	-	TRBJ1-2	CSVARENNYGYTF	TGCAGCGTTGCCCGGGAAAATAACTATGGCTACACCTTC
-	TRBV19	-	TRBJ1-1	CASSWQRMNTEAFF	TGTGCCAGTAGTTGGCAGAGAATGAACACTGAAGCTTTCTTT
-	TRBV7-9	-	TRBJ1-1	CASSLARAIADTEAFF	TGTGCCAGCAGCTTAGCCCGGGCCATTGCGGACACTGAAGCTTTCTTT
-	TRBV7-2	-	TRBJ2-1	CASALGLFNYNEQFF	TGTGCCAGCGCCCTCGGGCTATTTAATTACAATGAGCAGTTCTTC
-	TRBV10-2	-	TRBJ2-5	CASSDRGRGETQYF	TGCGCCAGCAGTGACCGAGGGCGGGGAGAGACCCAGTACTTC
-	TRBV29-1	-	TRBJ2-1	CSVEPAGVHEQFF	TGCAGCGTTGAGCCGGCAGGGGTCCATGAGCAGTTCTTC
-	TRBV30	TRBD2	TRBJ2-4	CAWSRSSGGAGNIQYF	TGTGCCTGGAGTCGGTCTAGCGGGGGGGCTGGAAACATTCAGTACTTC
few	TRBV5-1	-	TRBJ1-1	CASSFASRNTEAFF	TGCGCCAGCAGCTTCGCGTCCCGGAACACTGAAGCTTTCTTT
-	TRBV6-1	TRBD1	TRBJ2-7	CASRRGPQQTEQYF	TGTGCCAGCAGAAGGGGGCCACAACAGACGGAGCAGTACTTC
-	TRBV21-1	-	TRBJ2-7	CASSPWSYEQYF	TGTGCCAGCAGCCCGTGGTCCTACGAGCAGTACTTC
-	TRBV2	TRBD1	TRBJ1-2	CASSLDRVQDYTF	TGTGCCAGCAGTCTTGACAGGGTCCAAGACTACACCTTC
-	TRBV6-1	TRBD2	TRBJ2-3	CASSGKIAGEGSKDTQYF	TGTGCCAGCAGTGGTAAAATAGCGGGAGAGGGGAGTAAAGATACGCAGTATTTT
-	TRBV2	TRBD1	TRBJ1-2	CASSGTGDYGYTF	TGTGCCAGCAGTGGGACAGGGGACTATGGCTACACCTTC
-	TRBV18	-	TRBJ1-3	CASSPFTSGSSGNTIYF	TGTGCCAGCTCACCATTTACTTCAGGGAGCTCTGGAAACACCATATATTTT
few	TRBV19	-	TRBJ1-1	CASSSREKGWSFF	TGTGCCAGTAGTAGTAGGGAGAAAGGTTGGTCTTTCTTT
-	TRBV7-2	-	TRBJ1-2	CASSLQQGLKGYTF	TGTGCCAGCAGCCTTCAACAGGGTCTTAAGGGCTACACCTTC
-	TRBV15	-	TRBJ2-3	CATSRGGQQRDTQYF	TGTGCCACCAGCAGAGGAGGACAACAGAGAGATACGCAGTATTTT
-	TRBV11-3	TRBD1	TRBJ2-7	CASSSAGTGAGNMHF	TGTGCCAGCAGCTCTGCAGGGACAGGGGCCGGAAATATGCACTTC
few	TRBV5-6	TRBD2	TRBJ2-3	CASSLSGSGNFGTDTQYF	TGTGCCAGCAGCTTGTCGGGCAGCGGGAATTTTGGCACAGATACGCAGTATTTT
-	TRBV7-9	-	TRBJ1-2	CASSLAIDGYTF	TGTGCCAGCAGCTTAGCGATAGATGGCTACACCTTC
-	TRBV18	-	TRBJ2-3	CASSPVLGDTQYF	TGTGCCAGCTCACCGGTTTTGGGAGATACGCAGTATTTT
-	TRBV4-3	TRBD2	TRBJ2-3	CASSPATSGIDTQYF	TGCGCCAGCAGCCCCGCGACTAGCGGTATAGATACGCAGTATTTT
once	TRBV2	TRBD1	TRBJ1-5	CASSGGQGHQPQHF	TGTGCCAGCAGTGGGGGACAGGGCCATCAGCCCCAGCATTTT
few	TRBV5-1	-	TRBJ1-1	CASSLAGSRTEAFF	TGCGCCAGCAGCTTGGCGGGTAGTAGGACTGAAGCTTTCTTT
-	TRBV7-2	-	TRBJ2-6	CASSLEGWSSGANVLTF	TGTGCCAGCAGCTTAGAGGGGTGGAGCTCTGGGGCCAACGTCCTGACTTTC
-	TRBV15	-	TRBJ1-1	CATSRDRGRFTEAFF	TGTGCCACCAGCAGAGATAGGGGCAGATTCACTGAAGCTTTCTTT
-	TRBV7-2	-	TRBJ2-3	CASSFTGTDTQYF	TGTGCCAGCAGCTTCACAGGCACAGATACGCAGTATTTT
-	TRBV2	-	TRBJ2-5	CASMGTLEGTQYF	TGTGCCAGCATGGGGACCCTGGAGGGGACCCAGTACTTC
-	TRBV19	-	TRBJ1-1	CASRVNQGTEAFF	TGTGCCAGTCGGGTTAATCAGGGCACTGAAGCTTTCTTT
-	TRBV6-5	TRBD1	TRBJ2-7	CASSSGQESYEQYF	TGTGCCAGCAGTTCCGGACAGGAGTCCTACGAGCAGTACTTC
-	TRBV7-2	TRBD2	TRBJ2-4	CASSPPLAGGVQYF	TGTGCCAGCAGCCCCCCGTTAGCGGGGGGGGTTCAGTACTTC
-	TRBV29-1	TRBD1	TRBJ2-3	CSVKRDRDDTQYF	TGCAGCGTGAAAAGGGACAGGGACGATACGCAGTATTTT
-	TRBV2	TRBD1	TRBJ1-2	CASEDRAGYTF	TGTGCCAGCGAGGACAGGGCCGGCTACACCTTC
-	TRBV29-1	-	TRBJ2-5	CSASLGQSRGTQYF	TGCAGCGCTTCCCTAGGACAGTCCCGAGGGACCCAGTACTTC
-	TRBV25-1	TRBD1	TRBJ1-6	CASSGGGQNNSPLHF	TGTGCCAGCAGTGGGGGGGGACAGAATAATTCACCCCTCCACTTT
-	TRBV18	TRBD1	TRBJ1-1	CASSQDRATEAFF	TGTGCCAGCTCCCAGGACAGGGCCACTGAAGCTTTCTTT
-	TRBV6-1	TRBD1	TRBJ1-4	CASVSTGGSKEKLFF	TGTGCCAGCGTTTCGACAGGGGGAAGCAAGGAAAAACTGTTTTTT
-	TRBV6-1	-	TRBJ2-5	CASGLFSTQYF	TGTGCCAGCGGGCTTTTTTCGACCCAGTACTTC
-	TRBV4-2	TRBD2	TRBJ2-7	CASSQDLSGRVYEQYF	TGTGCCAGCAGCCAAGACCTTAGCGGGAGGGTCTACGAGCAGTACTTC
-	TRBV6-5	-	TRBJ2-7	CASSYGPSDSYEQYF	TGTGCCAGCAGTTACGGGCCTAGCGACTCCTACGAGCAGTACTTC
-	TRBV6-5	TRBD1	TRBJ1-2	CASSKDRGYNYGYTF	TGTGCCAGCAGTAAGGACAGGGGGTATAACTATGGCTACACCTTC
-	TRBV5-1	-	TRBJ2-7	CASSLSWLGGNGYEQYF	TGCGCCAGCAGCTTAAGTTGGTTAGGTGGGAACGGCTACGAGCAGTACTTC
-	TRBV15	-	TRBJ2-7	CATSRDGSGTYEQYF	TGTGCCACCAGCAGAGATGGGTCGGGAACCTACGAGCAGTACTTC
-	TRBV5-1	TRBD1	TRBJ2-5	CASAIGQGASQETQYF	TGCGCCAGCGCTATAGGACAGGGGGCTTCCCAAGAGACCCAGTACTTC
-	TRBV27	TRBD2	TRBJ2-1	CASSRASGRAGEQFF	TGTGCCAGCAGTCGGGCTAGCGGGAGGGCAGGGGAGCAGTTCTTC